This T cell receptor beta chain originates from a study of PD-1 blockade in classical Hodgkin lymphoma. The junction had 2 bases not matched to a gene; V was cut back by 0 bases and J by 0 bases. CDR3 length: 16 residues. Per germline, CDR1 MGHRA and CDR2 YSYEKL. Patients all relapsed after autologous stem cell transplantation, and there was variation in brentuximab vedotin exposure. TCRdb's copy holds only in-frame clones and misses some; the assay was immunoSEQ multiplex PCR. Here the sample spans approximately 52,000 clones, around 78% being singletons. This rearrangement joins TRBV4-1 to TRBJ2-7; 10 bases match TRBD2. The specimen was peripheral blood mononuclear cells (PBMCs), collected before the second cycle of nivolumab. The clonotype originates from a human donor with classical Hodgkin lymphoma. The CDR3 is CASSQDPSGSSYEQYF. The CDR3 coding sequence is TGCGCCAGCAGCCAAGACCCTAGCGGGAGCTCCTACGAGCAGTACTTC.